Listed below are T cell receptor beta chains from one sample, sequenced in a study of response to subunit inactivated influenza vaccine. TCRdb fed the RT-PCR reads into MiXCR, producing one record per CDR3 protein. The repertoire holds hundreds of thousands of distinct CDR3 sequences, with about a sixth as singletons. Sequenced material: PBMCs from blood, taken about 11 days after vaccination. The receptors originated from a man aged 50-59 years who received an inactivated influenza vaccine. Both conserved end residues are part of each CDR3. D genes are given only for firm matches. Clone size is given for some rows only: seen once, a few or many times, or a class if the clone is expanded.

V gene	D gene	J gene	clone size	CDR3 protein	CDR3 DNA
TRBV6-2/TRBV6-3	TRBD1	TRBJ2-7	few	CASSSRQGSPYEQYF	TGTGCCAGCAGCTCGAGACAGGGCTCTCCCTACGAGCAGTACTTC
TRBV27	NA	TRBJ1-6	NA	CASSLDSSYNSPLHF	TGTGCCAGCAGCTTGGATAGCTCCTATAATTCACCCCTCCACTTT
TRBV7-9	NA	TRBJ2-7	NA	CASSLASGLDYEQYF	TGTGCCAGCAGCTTAGCCTCAGGACTCGACTACGAGCAGTACTTC
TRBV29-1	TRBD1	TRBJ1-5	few	CSAGTGGSNQPQHF	TGCAGCGCCGGGACAGGGGGAAGCAATCAGCCCCAGCATTTT
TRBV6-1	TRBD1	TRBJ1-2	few	CASSSWTGEWEGYTF	TGTGCCAGCAGCTCCTGGACAGGGGAATGGGAAGGCTACACCTTC
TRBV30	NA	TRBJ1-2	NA	CAWSVRGTSYGYTF	TGTGCCTGGAGTGTAAGGGGGACTTCCTATGGCTACACCTTC
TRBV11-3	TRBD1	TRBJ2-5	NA	CASSLNLGQGETQYF	TGTGCCAGCAGCTTGAACCTCGGACAGGGAGAGACCCAGTACTTC
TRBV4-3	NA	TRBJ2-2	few	CASSQEEGRHTGELFF	TGCGCCAGCAGCCAAGAAGAGGGACGCCATACCGGGGAGCTGTTTTTT
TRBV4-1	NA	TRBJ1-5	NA	CASSQGGRGNQPQHF	TGCGCCAGCAGCCAAGGGGGCAGGGGCAATCAGCCCCAGCATTTT
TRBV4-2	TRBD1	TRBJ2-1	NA	CASSQDNRGNEQFF	TGTGCCAGCAGCCAAGATAACAGGGGTAATGAGCAGTTCTTC
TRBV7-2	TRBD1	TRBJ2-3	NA	CASRLTGATDTQYF	TGTGCCAGCAGATTGACAGGGGCCACAGATACGCAGTATTTT
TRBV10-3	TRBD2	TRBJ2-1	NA	CAITSSGSEKFF	TGTGCCATCACGTCTAGCGGGAGTGAGAAGTTCTTC
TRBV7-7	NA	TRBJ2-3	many	CASSLGTTADTQYF	TGTGCCAGCAGCTTAGGGACTACTGCAGATACGCAGTATTTT
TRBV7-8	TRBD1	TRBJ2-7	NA	CASSLMGQPSYEQYF	TGTGCCAGCAGCTTAATGGGACAGCCAAGCTACGAGCAGTACTTC
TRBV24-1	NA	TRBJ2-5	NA	CATSDGGRAQETQYF	TGTGCCACCAGTGATGGGGGACGGGCACAAGAGACCCAGTACTTC
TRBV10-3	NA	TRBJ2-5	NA	CAISARQGSWGETQYF	TGTGCCATCAGTGCCCGGCAGGGGAGTTGGGGAGAGACCCAGTACTTC
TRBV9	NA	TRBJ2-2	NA	CASSVVVNTGELFF	TGTGCCAGCAGCGTCGTCGTGAACACCGGGGAGCTGTTTTTT
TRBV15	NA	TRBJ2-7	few	CATSRDPKSSYEQYF	TGTGCCACCAGCAGAGATCCCAAGAGCTCCTACGAGCAGTACTTC
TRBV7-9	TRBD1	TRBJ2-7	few	CASSPIGTGGHEQYF	TGTGCCAGCAGCCCGATCGGGACAGGGGGACACGAGCAGTACTTC
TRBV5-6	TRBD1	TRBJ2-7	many	CASSLGTGIREYF	TGTGCCAGCAGCTTGGGGACAGGGATTAGGGAGTACTTC
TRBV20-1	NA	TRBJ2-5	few	CSGDLAEETQYF	TGCAGTGGGGACCTGGCGGAAGAGACCCAGTACTTC
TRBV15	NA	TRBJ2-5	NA	CATSRVYGGQETQYF	TGTGCCACCAGCAGAGTATACGGGGGTCAAGAGACCCAGTACTTC
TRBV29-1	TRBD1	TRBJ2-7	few	CSVAGDRGLLYEQYF	TGCAGCGTTGCGGGGGACAGGGGCCTCCTTTACGAGCAGTACTTC
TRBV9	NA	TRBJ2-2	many	CASSVEPGAGELFF	TGTGCCAGCAGCGTAGAGCCGGGGGCCGGGGAGCTGTTTTTT
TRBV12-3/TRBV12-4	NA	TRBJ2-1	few	CASSYAGSLDEQFF	TGTGCCAGCAGTTACGCGGGGAGTCTGGATGAGCAGTTCTTC
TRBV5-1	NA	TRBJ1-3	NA	CASRDGLGSSGNTIYF	TGCGCCAGCAGGGATGGATTGGGCTCCTCTGGAAACACCATATATTTT
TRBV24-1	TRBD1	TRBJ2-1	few	CATSRDSPYNEQFF	TGTGCCACCAGCCGGGACAGTCCCTACAATGAGCAGTTCTTC
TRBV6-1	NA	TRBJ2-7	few	CASGTYGNRYEQYF	TGTGCCAGCGGGACTTATGGGAACCGCTACGAGCAGTACTTC
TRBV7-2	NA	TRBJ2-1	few	CASSLGGTSIEYNEQFF	TGTGCCAGCAGCTTAGGGGGTACAAGTATAGAGTACAATGAGCAGTTCTTC
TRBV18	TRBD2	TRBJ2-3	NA	CASSPTSGSDTQYF	TGTGCCAGCTCACCGACTAGCGGGAGTGATACGCAGTATTTT
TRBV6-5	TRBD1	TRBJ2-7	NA	CASSYRTGYYEQYF	TGTGCCAGCAGCTACAGGACAGGGTACTACGAGCAGTACTTC
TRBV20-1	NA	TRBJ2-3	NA	CSARGGRESQYF	TGCAGTGCTAGAGGGGGCAGGGAATCGCAGTATTTT
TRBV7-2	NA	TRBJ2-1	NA	CASSLSGLHNEQFF	TGTGCCAGCAGCTTGTCCGGGCTCCACAATGAGCAGTTCTTC
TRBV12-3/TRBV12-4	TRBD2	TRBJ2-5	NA	CASSLVGLPSRGTQYF	TGTGCCAGCAGTTTAGTGGGACTACCCTCTCGAGGGACCCAGTACTTC
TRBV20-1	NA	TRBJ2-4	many	CSADRWPKNIQYF	TGCAGTGCTGATCGATGGCCTAAAAACATTCAGTACTTC
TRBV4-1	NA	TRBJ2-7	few	CASSQDLATTEQYF	TGCGCCAGCAGCCAAGATCTCGCCACCACCGAGCAGTACTTC
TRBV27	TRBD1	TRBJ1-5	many	CASSHGQGGQPQHF	TGTGCCAGCAGCCACGGACAGGGAGGTCAGCCCCAGCATTTT
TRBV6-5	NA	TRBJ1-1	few	CASSAGQEAFF	TGTGCCAGCAGTGCGGGGCAGGAAGCTTTCTTT
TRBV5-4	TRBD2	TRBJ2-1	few	CVSSSGTSGGNEQFF	TGTGTCAGCAGCTCCGGGACTAGCGGGGGTAATGAGCAGTTCTTC
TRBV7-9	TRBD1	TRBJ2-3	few	CASTPRGQGRTDTQYF	TGTGCCAGCACCCCCCGAGGACAGGGGAGGACAGATACGCAGTATTTT
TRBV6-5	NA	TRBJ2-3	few	CASSYFLTSTDTQYF	TGTGCCAGCAGTTACTTTCTCACTAGCACAGATACGCAGTATTTT
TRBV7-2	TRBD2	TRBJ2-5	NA	CASSLGGGGLAFRTQYF	TGTGCCAGCAGCTTAGGAGGGGGAGGACTAGCCTTCCGGACCCAGTACTTC
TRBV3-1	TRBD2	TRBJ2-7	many	CASSRTSGRNEQYF	TGTGCCAGCAGCCGGACTAGCGGGCGGAACGAGCAGTACTTC
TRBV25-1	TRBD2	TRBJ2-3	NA	CASSERVNSASGDTQYF	TGTGCCAGCAGTGAAAGGGTGAATTCGGCTAGCGGAGATACGCAGTATTTT
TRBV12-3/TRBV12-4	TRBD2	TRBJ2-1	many	CASSYLAVNYNEQFF	TGTGCCAGCAGCTATCTAGCGGTTAATTACAATGAGCAGTTCTTC
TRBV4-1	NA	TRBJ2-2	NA	CASSQGREIGELFF	TGCGCCAGCAGCCAAGGGAGGGAAATCGGGGAGCTGTTTTTT
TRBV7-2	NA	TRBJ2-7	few	CASSFSRPGFGQLYEQYF	TGTGCCAGCAGCTTCAGCAGGCCGGGTTTCGGCCAGCTCTACGAGCAGTACTTC
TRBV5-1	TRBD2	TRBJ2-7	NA	CASSLALAGVDEQYF	TGCGCCAGCAGCTTGGCCTTAGCGGGAGTGGACGAGCAGTACTTC
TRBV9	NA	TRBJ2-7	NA	CASSVGSTYEQYF	TGTGCCAGCAGCGTAGGAAGTACCTACGAGCAGTACTTC
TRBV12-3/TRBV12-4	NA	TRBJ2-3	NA	CASCLTVRTDTQYF	TGTGCCAGCTGTCTTACGGTGAGGACAGATACGCAGTATTTT
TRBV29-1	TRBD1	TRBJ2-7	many	CSVEDRDSSYEQYF	TGCAGCGTTGAAGATCGGGACAGCTCCTACGAGCAGTACTTC
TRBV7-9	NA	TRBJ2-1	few	CASSLPVGEYNEQFF	TGTGCCAGCAGCCTCCCCGTAGGAGAATACAATGAGCAGTTCTTC
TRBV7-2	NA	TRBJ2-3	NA	CASSLGAARTTDTQYF	TGTGCCAGCAGCTTAGGTGCAGCCCGAACAACAGATACGCAGTATTTT
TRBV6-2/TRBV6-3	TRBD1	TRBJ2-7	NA	CASRRKTGAPYEQYF	TGTGCCAGCAGACGGAAGACAGGGGCCCCCTACGAGCAGTACTTC
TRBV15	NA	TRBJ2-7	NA	CATSMDYSYEQYF	TGTGCCACCAGTATGGACTACTCCTACGAGCAGTACTTC
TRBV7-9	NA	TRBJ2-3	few	CASSSRRGGRTDTQYF	TGTGCCAGCAGCTCCCGAAGGGGGGGGCGGACAGATACGCAGTATTTT
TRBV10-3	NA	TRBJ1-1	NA	CAISLALNTEAFF	TGTGCCATCAGCCTCGCACTGAACACTGAAGCTTTCTTT
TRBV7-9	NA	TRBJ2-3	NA	CASSLDSKTTDTQYF	TGTGCCAGCAGCTTGGACAGCAAGACCACAGATACGCAGTATTTT
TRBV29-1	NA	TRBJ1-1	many	CSVEVQVNTEAFF	TGCAGCGTTGAAGTGCAGGTTAACACTGAAGCTTTCTTT